This TCR beta chain was retrieved from a study of T-cell memory formation after mild COVID-19. At the level of the study: Most TCR clusters belonged to a single donor.

Constant-segment primers served in 5'RACE that generated TCR alpha and TCR beta cDNA libraries bearing sample barcodes and UMIs. In TCRdb, the 5' RACE reads were re-called with MiXCR into one record per CDR3 protein. This table has 350,000 to 450,000 distinct CDR3 sequences, 20% to 25% appearing once. In regard to this clonotype: Its specificity is unknown.

General observations from the study: The pre-infection memory compartment contained some responding clones, suggesting cross-reactive memory joined.

The CDR3 has 12 amino acids. V was trimmed by 3 bases and J by 5 bases, leaving 8 bases between them. Germline V gives CDR1 DFQATT, CDR2 SNEGSKA (reference sequence). The sequence derives from an adult woman who had mild COVID-19 (a few samples of this study predate the infection). Cell type and time point are not known. The chain has TRBV20-1 and TRBJ2-4, with D tentatively TRBD1 (5 bases). What was sequenced was PBMCs or a T cell subset sorted from them (not recorded which). The CDR3 sequence is CSASSRENIQYF. CDR3 DNA sequence: TGCAGTGCTAGTTCCAGGGAAAACATTCAGTACTTC.